The 23 T cell receptor beta chains below all came from one sample that was sequenced in a study of shared clonotypes between healthy human individuals (dated by TCRdb to about 2020). Receptors were amplified or captured by the immunoSEQ multiplex PCR assay. TCRdb limited this immuneACCESS table to in-frame rearrangements with V and J called. A share of clones is missing; checked studies link under half to unresolved V genes, and the rest is unexplained. The sample table contains hundreds of thousands of clones; only one count was recorded for around 77% of them. The top ten hold 12% of the sample. Sequencing used PBMCs. The receptors were gathered from a woman aged 40-49 years in good health. Some clones in this sample may be carry-over from other donors' samples.

CDR3 coding DNA: TGTGCCAGCAGTTCCACGGGCAGGCCTTACAATGAGCAGTTCTTC. Its translation is CASSSTGRPYNEQFF. The chain uses TRBV27 and TRBJ2-1; D unresolved. In germline, CDR1 is MNHEY, CDR2 SMNVEV (reference sequence). V was trimmed by 4 bases and J by 4 bases, leaving 14 bases between them. The CDR3 covers 15 residues.

V usage is TRBV10-1 and J usage is TRBJ2-2; 9 nucleotides agree with TRBD2. The V gene's germline CDR1 is WNHNN and CDR2 SYGVQD (reference sequence). CDR3 size: 15 residues. V was clipped by 2 bases and J by 5 bases; unmatched bases: 3. This CDR3 is CASSEPRGGTGELFF. The CDR3, as DNA: TGCGCCAGCAGTGAGCCGCGGGGGGGTACCGGGGAGCTGTTTTTT.

For this clone: It may be a read error: a sequence one base away is much more abundant. V is TRBV18 and J is TRBJ1-5; 10 nucleotides align to TRBD1. Per germline, CDR1 KGHSH and CDR2 LQKENI. The CDR3 totals 15 residues. The chain's CDR3 is CASSPGTGDNRPQHF. The CDR3 nucleotides read TGTGCCAGCTCACCAGGGACAGGGGACAATCGGCCCCAGCATTTT.

This clone was seen at least ten times. Other DNA sequences from this sample encode an identical CDR3 as well. The rearrangement joins TRBV27 to TRBJ2-2; D not resolved. Germline V CDR1 and CDR2: MNHEY, SMNVEV (reference sequence). The CDR3 runs to 14 residues. V was cut by 3 bases and J by 7 bases, with 12 bases left in between. Here the CDR3 reads CASSLAQTNGELFF. The CDR3 DNA follows: TGTGCCAGCAGTTTGGCACAGACCAACGGGGAGCTGTTTTTT.

This chain joins TRBV28 and TRBJ2-2; D perhaps matches TRBD1 (6 bases). V was cut by 1 base and J by 1 base, with 7 bases left in between. The CDR3 has 15 amino acids. The germline V gene encodes CDR1 MDHEN and CDR2 SYDVKM. CDR3 DNA: TGTGCCAGCAGTTTATTCAGGGGGAACACCGGGGAGCTGTTTTTT. Translating it yields CASSLFRGNTGELFF.

For this clone: A far more abundant clone sits one base away, making this likely a read error. The same CDR3 also results from other DNA sequences found in this sample. The rearrangement joins TRBV30 to TRBJ1-5; no definite D call. Germline values: CDR1 GTSNPN, CDR2 SVGIG (reference sequence). V lost 2 bases and J 2 bases, leaving 13 bases between the germline ends. CDR3 length equals 15 residues. CDR3 sequence (DNA): TGTGCCTGGAGTCGAGGAGTCGGTGGCAATCAGCCCCAGCATTTT. Translated: CAWSRGVGGNQPQHF. The entire variable domain, with the rest obtained from reference TRBV30 and TRBJ1-5, is as follows: SQTIHQWPATLVQPVGSPLSLECTVEGTSNPNLYWYRQAAGRGLQLLFYSVGIGQISSEVPQNLSASRPQDRQFILSSKKLLLSDSGFYLCAWSRGVGGNQPQHFGDGTRLSIL.

The J gene is TRBJ2-7, the V gene TRBV14; 12 bases fit TRBD2. V lost 4 bases and J lost 4; bases outside the gene matches: 2. From germline, CDR1 is SGHDN and CDR2 FVKESK. The CDR3 spans 14 residues. The CDR3 DNA reads TGTGCCAGCAGCCGGACTAGCGGGACGTACGAGCAGTACTTC. Residues: CASSRTSGTYEQYF.

The rearrangement joins TRBV6-1 to TRBJ2-3; 10 bases are shared with TRBD2. V gave up 6 bases and J gave up 4 bases; unmatched junction bases: 4. Looked up from germline, CDR1 is MNHNS and CDR2 is SASEGT. CDR3 length: 14 residues. The CDR3 nucleotides are TGTGCCAGCAGAGATAGCGGGAGGCCAGATACGCAGTATTTT. It yields the protein CASRDSGRPDTQYF.

This chain uses TRBV19 with TRBJ1-1; D possibly corresponds to TRBD1 (5 bases). The CDR3 spans 15 residues. V was cut by 10 bases and J by 4 bases, with 22 bases left in between. Germline V gene lookup returns CDR1 LNHDA and CDR2 SQIVND (reference sequence). CDR3 in DNA: TGTGCCACCTCCCTTCAGGCGGGGGTCGCCACTGAAGCTTTCTTT. Translated, it gives CATSLQAGVATEAFF.

This chain links TRBV28 with TRBJ1-1, with D perhaps TRBD1 (6 bases). The germline V and J ends were trimmed by 5 bases and 2 bases, with 12 bases remaining between them. This CDR3 comprises 14 residues. Germline V gene sequence: CDR1 MDHEN, CDR2 SYDVKM. CDR3 coding DNA: TGTGCCAGCAGTATAGGGGACACAAACACTGAAGCTTTCTTT. This gives the protein CASSIGDTNTEAFF.

The chain links TRBV19 to TRBJ2-7; D not resolved. The CDR3 consists of 13 residues. The V gene's germline CDR1 is LNHDA and CDR2 SQIVND (reference sequence). V shed 9 bases and J shed 3 bases, with 15 bases lying between them. The CDR3 DNA reads TGTGCCAGCTCCGTGGGATTAGGCTACGAGCAGTACTTC. This codes for CASSVGLGYEQYF.

This clone was detected only a few times. Other DNA sequences in the same sample also yield this CDR3. The chain has TRBV30 and TRBJ2-5; D is undetermined. Per the germline V gene, CDR1 is GTSNPN and CDR2 is SVGIG (reference sequence). The length of the CDR3 is 12 residues. V was pared by 0 bases and J by 3 bases, with 5 bases between. In DNA, the CDR3 is TGTGCCTGGAGTGTACTAAAAGAGACCCAGTACTTC. Translated: CAWSVLKETQYF.

This chain links TRBV2 with TRBJ2-5, with TRBD2 matching over 8 bases. The CDR3 extends over 13 amino acids. The J segment lost 4 bases and the V segment lost 4 bases, leaving 2 bases of the junction unmatched. Looked up from germline, CDR1 is SNHLY and CDR2 is FYNNEI. CDR3 region: CASSVGRAETQYF. The CDR3 DNA reads TGTGCCAGCAGTGTCGGGAGGGCAGAGACCCAGTACTTC.

Remarks on this clone: A much larger clone lies one base from this, so it may be a read error. The sample has other DNA sequences that encode this CDR3 too. This chain uses TRBV2 with TRBJ1-2; D is ambiguous. V was pared by 1 base and J by 8 bases, with 14 bases between. Germline assignment: CDR1 SNHLY and CDR2 FYNNEI. The CDR3 spans 14 residues. This chain's CDR3 is CASSEVMPKAGYTF. DNA of the CDR3: TGTGCCAGCAGTGAAGTGATGCCGAAGGCCGGCTACACCTTC.

This rearrangement joins TRBV7-8 to TRBJ1-1, with D tentatively TRBD1 (6 bases). Looked up from germline, CDR1 is SGHVS and CDR2 is FQNEAQ. With 3 bases removed from V and 5 bases from J, the gap between germline ends came to 10 bases. The CDR3 covers 13 residues. The DNA for the CDR3 is TGTGCCAGCAGCTTTGAGGGGGTTACTGAAGCTTTCTTT. Protein: CASSFEGVTEAFF.

The gene calls are TRBV7-9 and TRBJ2-7; 9 bases agree with TRBD1. Germline assignment: CDR1 SEHNR and CDR2 FQNEAQ (reference sequence). The CDR3 covers 13 residues. V trimming: 5 bases; J trimming: 8 bases; junction bases outside the gene matches: 7. CDR3 residues: CASSNRDREQQYF. CDR3 bases: TGTGCCAGCAGCAACCGGGACAGGGAGCAGCAGTACTTC.

This clone was found a few times. Being one base from a much bigger clone, this may be a read error. The chain uses TRBV7-2 and TRBJ1-1; perhaps TRBD1 as D (5 bases). The CDR3 covers 13 residues. Germline CDR1 and CDR2: SGHTA and FQGNSA. V was clipped by 4 bases and J by 4 bases, with 10 bases between them. The CDR3 is CASSSAGSTEAFF. The CDR3 DNA sequence: TGTGCCAGCAGCTCAGCAGGGTCCACTGAAGCTTTCTTT.

The chain employs TRBV6-5 and TRBJ1-2, with TRBD1 matching 7 bases. With 6 bases clipped from V and 2 bases from J, the junction kept 6 bases outside the gene matches. Germline V gene lookup returns CDR1 MNHEY and CDR2 SVGAGI. The length of the CDR3 is 14 residues. The CDR3 is CASSPRGSNYGYTF. The CDR3 bases are TGTGCCAGCAGCCCCAGGGGGAGCAACTATGGCTACACCTTC.

This chain's CDR3 is CASSLGGGQSNEQFF. The CDR3, as DNA: TGTGCCAGCAGCTTAGGGGGGGGACAGAGCAATGAGCAGTTCTTC. The gene calls are TRBV7-9 and TRBJ2-1; D may be TRBD1 or TRBD2 (7 bases each). The CDR3 has 15 amino acids. Germline CDR1 reads SEHNR; CDR2 reads FQNEAQ (reference sequence). Trimming removed 1 base from V and 6 bases from J, with 13 bases in between.

The genes are TRBV11-2 and TRBJ2-1; 7 bases fit TRBD2. Germline V gene lookup returns CDR1 SGHAT and CDR2 FQNNGV. The ends lost 5 bases at V and 5 bases at J; junction bases unmatched: 9. CDR3 length: 15 residues. The CDR3 spells CASSPRAGKDNEQFF. CDR3 DNA sequence: TGTGCCAGCAGCCCTAGAGCGGGAAAGGACAATGAGCAGTTCTTC.

The chain recombines TRBV2 with TRBJ2-7; either TRBD1 or TRBD2 may fit D (6 bases each). The CDR3 has 12 residues. Germline CDR1 is SNHLY and CDR2 is FYNNEI. With 3 bases removed from V and 9 bases from J, the gap between germline ends came to 12 bases. CDR3 in amino acids: CASSDRGPGQYF. The CDR3 DNA reads TGTGCCAGCAGTGACCGGGGGCCCGGGCAGTACTTC.

About this clone itself: The same CDR3 arises from other DNA sequences in this sample as well. The CDR3 coding sequence is TGTGCCAGCAGTTCCCGGACTGCCTCTGGGGCCAACGTCCTGACTTTC. It translates to CASSSRTASGANVLTF. The V gene is TRBV28, the J gene TRBJ2-6, with a weak D call TRBD2 (5 bases). V shed 4 bases and J shed 0 bases, with 10 bases lying between them. The V gene's germline CDR1 is MDHEN and CDR2 SYDVKM. This CDR3 is built from 16 residues.

With respect to this clone: A far bigger clonotype differs at one base, so this is likely a read error. The same CDR3 also results from other DNA sequences found in this sample. The chain employs TRBV4-2 and TRBJ2-3; D remains ambiguous. Germline V CDR1 and CDR2: LGHNA, YNFKEQ. CDR3 length: 15 amino acids. The CDR3 DNA reads as TGTGCCAGCAGCCAAGATAAGCGAATCACAGATACTCAGTATTTT. This codes for CASSQDKRITDTQYF.